This TCR beta chain was sequenced during a study of cytomegalovirus exposure and HLA in healthy donors. Findings and caveats of the study: Cytomegalovirus status, reportedly, was diagnosed with high specificity and sensitivity by the classifier.

Comment on this clone: What it recognizes is unknown.

CDR1 and CDR2 (germline): SGDLS, YYNGEE. This CDR3 has 16 residues. V lost 3 bases, J lost 6 bases, and 12 bases stayed unmatched. Researchers ran the PCR with 60 Vbeta and 13 Jbeta primers. TCRdb keeps only in-frame clones here, not all; method: immunoSEQ multiplex PCR. The data show 170,000 or so clones, around four fifths seen once. J is TRBJ2-1 and V is TRBV9; 7 bases are a match to TRBD2. The TCR was taken from a man in his fifties or sixties in good health and CMV-seronegative. Source material: PBMCs. CDR3 DNA sequence: TGTGCCAGCAGCGCGTACCCAGGACTAGGTATCAATGAGCAGTTCTTC. Residues: CASSAYPGLGINEQFF.